The 20 T cell receptor beta chains listed next were all sequenced from one sample in a study of cytomegalovirus exposure and HLA in healthy donors. The PCR had 60 Vbeta and 13 Jbeta primers. Repertoires were generated with immunoSEQ multiplex PCR, while TCRdb's copy carries only in-frame clones and drops some. The table records around 110,000 clones, around three quarters of them present only once. Sequenced sample: PBMCs. Source of these receptors: a man aged 30 to 39 in good health and CMV-seropositive.

The chain recombines TRBV15 with TRBJ2-5; 8 positions match TRBD2. CDR1 and CDR2 (germline): LNHNV, YYDKDF (reference sequence). CDR3 length equals 15 residues. Losses at the gene ends were 1 base for V and 5 bases for J; bases not matched to a gene: 6. The CDR3 is CATSRAPGGSETQYF. CDR3 sequence (DNA): TGTGCCACCAGCAGAGCTCCGGGGGGGTCGGAGACCCAGTACTTC.

The CDR3 bases are TGTGCCAGCAGCTGGGGACAGGGCGAGCATAGCAATCAGCCCCAGCATTTT. This gives the protein CASSWGQGEHSNQPQHF. The rearrangement joins TRBV7-8 to TRBJ1-5, with 9 bases matching TRBD1. This CDR3 region has 17 residues. Germline loops: CDR1 SGHVS, CDR2 FQNEAQ. V shed 4 bases, J shed 0 bases, and the junction held 7 bases outside the gene matches.

The CDR3 bases are TGTGCCAGTAGTATAACCGCGGGGATCAGCGCTGAAGCTTTCTTT. Translated, it gives CASSITAGISAEAFF. V is TRBV19 and J is TRBJ1-1, with unresolved D. Germline values: CDR1 LNHDA, CDR2 SQIVND (reference sequence). V lost 2 bases and J lost 6, with 16 bases in between. This CDR3 region has 15 residues.

The chain joins TRBV7-2 to TRBJ2-7; the D gene is possibly TRBD1 (6 bases). The CDR3 covers 12 residues. Trimming cost V 5 bases and J 2 bases, with 7 bases left between them. CDR1 is SGHTA, CDR2 FQGNSA, per germline. The CDR3: CASSRDTYEQYF. The CDR3 DNA is TGTGCCAGCAGCCGGGACACCTACGAGCAGTACTTC. Supplemented by reference TRBV7-2 and TRBJ2-7, the full variable domain reads GAGVSQSPSNKVTEKGKDVELRCDPISGHTALYWYRQSLGQGLEFLIYFQGNSAPDKSGLPSDRFSAERTGGSVSTLTIQRTQQEDSAVYLCASSRDTYEQYFGPGTRLTVT.

A note on this clone: A junction end diverges from the germline sequence, so it may reflect a read error. The rearrangement links TRBV7-9 to TRBJ1-2; D unclear. The CDR3 covers 13 residues. Germline-derived CDR1 and CDR2 are SEHNR and FQNEAQ (reference sequence). CDR3 nucleotide sequence: TGTTCCAGCAGCTTAAGTCAGAACTATGGCTACACCTTC. Translating it yields CSSSLSQNYGYTF.

As DNA, the CDR3 is TGTGCCAGCAGCTTACAGGGGCGGGTCACTGAAGCTTTCTTT. As protein: CASSLQGRVTEAFF. V is TRBV7-9 and J is TRBJ1-1, with a possible D match to TRBD1 (6 bases). The germline V gene encodes CDR1 SEHNR and CDR2 FQNEAQ (reference sequence). CDR3 size: 14 residues. Trimming took off 2 bases at V and 4 bases at J, with 11 bases between the two ends.

The CDR3 DNA is TGTGCCAGCAGTCGTACAGTTTTCCAAGAGACCCAGTACTTC. This encodes CASSRTVFQETQYF. The chain employs TRBV28 and TRBJ2-5; D remains unclear. Germline loops: CDR1 MDHEN, CDR2 SYDVKM. The CDR3 extends over 14 amino acids. V shed 5 bases and J shed 1 base, with 11 bases lying between them.

The chain employs TRBV11-3 and TRBJ1-1; D is ambiguous. The V end lost 3 bases, the J end lost 5 bases, and 10 bases lay between the germline ends. CDR1 and CDR2 from the germline V gene are SGHNT and YENEEA. The length of the CDR3 is 13 residues. The CDR3 coding sequence is TGTGCCAGCAGCTTGTTCCGGGATACTGAAGCTTTCTTT. The encoded protein is CASSLFRDTEAFF.

The rearrangement uses TRBV7-3 and TRBJ1-2, with 10 bases that match TRBD1. Germline V lookup: CDR1 SGHTA, CDR2 FQGTGA. V was pared by 0 bases and J by 5 bases, with 6 bases of the junction left unmatched. The CDR3 consists of 16 residues. This CDR3 reads CASSLTSGTGVYGYTF. The CDR3 DNA reads TGTGCCAGCAGCTTAACTTCCGGGACAGGGGTGTATGGCTACACCTTC.

This chain connects TRBV4-2 to TRBJ2-1, with D maybe TRBD2 (6 bases). The germline V and J ends were trimmed by 2 bases and 4 bases, with 18 bases remaining between them. Germline loops: CDR1 LGHNA, CDR2 YNFKEQ. The CDR3 consists of 17 residues. The CDR3 reads CASSQPPGLLRYNEQFF. DNA of the CDR3: TGTGCCAGCAGCCAACCACCGGGACTCCTGAGGTACAATGAGCAGTTCTTC.

The V and J genes are TRBV7-2 and TRBJ2-5; TRBD1 agrees at 8 bases. The J segment lost 5 bases and the V segment lost 3 bases, leaving 2 bases of the junction unmatched. The length of the CDR3 is 13 residues. The germline CDR1 and CDR2 sequences are SGHTA and FQGNSA. CDR3 nucleotides: TGTGCCAGCAGCTTGGACAGGGCCGAGACCCAGTACTTC. This sequence encodes CASSLDRAETQYF. Drawing the rest from reference TRBV7-2 and TRBJ2-5, the complete variable domain is GAGVSQSPSNKVTEKGKDVELRCDPISGHTALYWYRQSLGQGLEFLIYFQGNSAPDKSGLPSDRFSAERTGGSVSTLTIQRTQQEDSAVYLCASSLDRAETQYFGPGTRLLVL.

The V call is TRBV7-9, the J call TRBJ2-1, with D possibly matching TRBD1 (5 bases). The V end lost 4 bases, the J end lost 5 bases, and 18 bases lay between the germline ends. The CDR3 runs to 16 residues. Germline V gives CDR1 SEHNR, CDR2 FQNEAQ (reference sequence). The CDR3, as DNA: TGTGCCAGCAGCTCAAGACAGATCTCTTTGGACAATGAGCAGTTCTTC. Amino acid sequence: CASSSRQISLDNEQFF.

For this clone: The junction departs from the called germline gene at one end, perhaps through a read error. The V and J genes are TRBV7-9 and TRBJ1-2; 8 bases are shared with TRBD1. This CDR3 region has 17 residues. Per the germline V gene, CDR1 is SEHNR and CDR2 is FQNEAQ (reference sequence). CDR3 in DNA: TGTTCCAGCAGCTTAGGCGCAGGTTCAGGGGGCGGATATGGCTACACCTTC. It specifies CSSSLGAGSGGGYGYTF.

This clone was counted only a few times. The gene calls are TRBV5-7 and TRBJ1-1; no firm D call. TRBV5-7 is sorted into the ORF group, with uncertain function. Trimming pared 1 base from V and 8 bases from J, leaving 12 bases between. This CDR3 spans 13 amino acids. CDR3 DNA sequence: TGTGCCAGCAGCTTGCCCCGCGAGCCCGAAGCTTTCTTT. This gives the protein CASSLPREPEAFF.

The chain recombines TRBV27 with TRBJ2-3; TRBD1 might be the D (6 bases). Deletions cut 5 bases from V and 3 bases from J, with 12 bases between. The CDR3 is 14 residues long. Germline CDR1 MNHEY, CDR2 SMNVEV (reference sequence). CDR3 residues: CASSLVQGTDTQYF. The CDR3 DNA sequence: TGTGCCAGCAGTCTCGTACAGGGAACAGATACGCAGTATTTT.

This clone occurred once. The chain has TRBV11-2 and TRBJ1-2, with D unclear. Trimming took off 1 base at V and 7 bases at J, with 7 bases between the two ends. CDR3 size: 12 residues. CDR1 SGHAT and CDR2 FQNNGV come from the germline V gene. Written as DNA, the CDR3 is TGTGCCAGCAGCTTAGGGCAGGCTGGCTACACCTTC. This codes for CASSLGQAGYTF.

Written as DNA, the CDR3 is TGTGCCAGCGGGGATTGGGGCGGCCACACCGGGGAGCTGTTTTTT. Its translation: CASGDWGGHTGELFF. V gene TRBV11-3 combines with J gene TRBJ2-2; TRBD1 might be the D (5 bases). Germline V lookup: CDR1 SGHNT, CDR2 YENEEA. The CDR3 covers 15 residues. Trimming left V 8 bases short and J 3 bases short, with 16 bases between.

The rearrangement links TRBV5-1 to TRBJ1-2; D remains ambiguous. This CDR3 region has 14 residues. V was clipped by 6 bases and J by 1 base, with 13 bases between them. Germline values: CDR1 SGHRS, CDR2 YFSETQ. This chain's CDR3 is CASIATPDNYGYTF. As DNA, the CDR3 is TGCGCCAGCATAGCTACCCCGGATAACTATGGCTACACCTTC.

The rearrangement links TRBV7-9 to TRBJ1-2; no firm D call. The CDR3 extends over 15 amino acids. Trimming pared 1 base from V and 7 bases from J, leaving 16 bases between. Germline V gene sequence: CDR1 SEHNR, CDR2 FQNEAQ (reference sequence). For the CDR3, the DNA is TGTGCCAGCAGCTTAGGGGTAGAGGGAAGACGTGGCTACACCTTC. It codes for CASSLGVEGRRGYTF.

The chain recombines TRBV11-3 with TRBJ2-2, with D maybe TRBD1 (6 bases). V dropped 3 bases and J dropped 3 bases, with 14 bases sitting between them. The CDR3 is 16 amino acids. From germline, CDR1 is SGHNT and CDR2 YENEEA. CDR3: CASSLLRDIDTGELFF. CDR3 DNA: TGTGCCAGCAGCTTGCTCCGGGACATAGACACCGGGGAGCTGTTTTTT.